The 9 T cell receptor beta chains below come from one sample, sequenced in a study of CD8+ T cells in alopecia areata. RNA was isolated and reverse transcribed to cDNA, the sequencing template. Clones were read by immunoSEQ multiplex PCR, and TCRdb kept only the in-frame ones, dropping some. The data hold around 300,000 clones, with around 64% observed a single time. Treatment given: oral pan-JAK inhibitor, 5-10 mg twice daily. The starting material was CD4+ T cells sorted from blood, obtained at roughly week 53, from a patient treated with tofacitinib. The origin of the receptors is a human donor with alopecia areata.

The rearrangement joins TRBV30 to TRBJ2-7; 7 positions match TRBD1. The CDR3 contains 14 residues. V lost 4 bases, J lost 5 bases, and 11 bases stayed unmatched. Germline CDR1 reads GTSNPN; CDR2 reads SVGIG (reference sequence). CDR3 in DNA: TGTGCCTGGAATCTTGATTACAGGGGCAACGAGCAGTACTTC. Its translation is CAWNLDYRGNEQYF.

V gene TRBV29-1 combines with J gene TRBJ2-3, with D possibly being TRBD2 (6 bases). The CDR3 length is 14 residues. The V end lost 7 bases, the J end lost 3 bases, and 17 bases lay between the germline ends. Germline values: CDR1 SQVTM, CDR2 ANQGSEA. The CDR3 loop is CSAGDSRVTDTQYF. In DNA form, the CDR3 reads TGCAGCGCCGGGGACTCCCGGGTGACAGATACGCAGTATTTT.

The rearrangement joins TRBV27 to TRBJ2-3; 9 nucleotides match TRBD2. There are 15 residues in the CDR3. The germline V gene encodes CDR1 MNHEY and CDR2 SMNVEV (reference sequence). Unmatched junction bases numbered 6, after V lost 6 bases and J lost 2 bases. CDR3 residues: CASSPRGGDTDTQYF. The CDR3 bases are TGTGCCAGCAGCCCGCGGGGGGGCGACACAGATACGCAGTATTTT.

V gene TRBV7-2 combines with J gene TRBJ1-4; D is ambiguous. The CDR3 is 15 amino acids. Trimming cost V 6 bases and J 0 bases, with 11 bases left between them. Germline V gene sequence: CDR1 SGHTA, CDR2 FQGNSA. CDR3 residues: CASRTGSATNEKLFF. The CDR3 DNA sequence: TGTGCCAGCAGGACGGGGTCTGCAACTAATGAAAAACTGTTTTTT.

The rearrangement joins TRBV7-8 to TRBJ2-7; tentatively, D is TRBD2 (6 bases). Trimming took off 3 bases at V and 4 bases at J, with 7 bases between the two ends. The CDR3 contains 12 residues. Germline V gene data show CDR1 as SGHVS and CDR2 as FQNEAQ. CDR3 residues: CASSLRGYEQYF. The DNA for the CDR3 is TGTGCCAGCAGCTTGCGGGGTTACGAGCAGTACTTC.

The V gene is TRBV29-1, the J gene TRBJ1-1, with TRBD1 matching over 9 bases. The CDR3 runs 14 residues. V gave up 6 bases and J gave up 2 bases; unmatched junction bases: 7. Germline values: CDR1 SQVTM, CDR2 ANQGSEA. The chain's CDR3 is CSVGQGPINTEAFF. CDR3 DNA sequence: TGCAGCGTGGGACAGGGACCAATAAACACTGAAGCTTTCTTT.

This clone was seen a few times. J is TRBJ2-2 and V is TRBV6-5, with 9 bases aligning to TRBD2. Unmatched junction bases numbered 8, after V lost 4 bases and J lost 5 bases. Germline CDR1 reads MNHEY; CDR2 reads SVGAGI. The CDR3 is 16 residues long. CDR3 residues: CASSSTGTSNTGELFF. The CDR3 region has the DNA TGTGCCAGCAGTTCAACCGGGACTAGCAATACCGGGGAGCTGTTTTTT.

The chain combines TRBV9 with TRBJ2-1, with a possible D match to TRBD1 (5 bases). Per the germline V gene, CDR1 is SGDLS and CDR2 is YYNGEE. V was pared by 4 bases and J by 8 bases, with 16 bases between. There are 14 residues in the CDR3. CDR3 coding DNA: TGTGCCAGCAGCCCCAGGGTCCTATCGGATGAGCAGTTCTTC. Its protein product is CASSPRVLSDEQFF.

The chain is built from TRBV4-2 and TRBJ2-3, with TRBD2 matching 9 bases. Per the germline V gene, CDR1 is LGHNA and CDR2 is YNFKEQ. The CDR3 extends over 16 amino acids. J lost 4 bases, V lost 1 base, and 6 bases had no gene match. CDR3 in DNA: TGTGCCAGCAGCCAAGGCGGGGGGGACTTGGCAGATACGCAGTATTTT. Protein product: CASSQGGGDLADTQYF.